A single sample gave rise to the 13 T cell receptor beta chains below, sequenced in a study of T-cell reconstitution after alpha-beta-depleted transplantation in children. The TCRbeta library incorporated unique molecular identifiers. TCRdb re-called the PCR reads with MiXCR, one entry per CDR3 protein. The sample contains some 150,000 distinct CDR3 sequences, about 9% of which appear only once. Here the sequenced sample was PBMCs, mostly from graft donor cells, taken 180 days after TCRalphabeta/CD19-depleted stem cell transplant. These receptor sequences come from a female patient aged 2 to 10 who had a stem cell transplant for congenital amegakaryocytic thrombocytopenia, so the T cells may come from the graft donor.

This clonotype has a count of ten or more. The rearrangement links TRBV12-3 or TRBV12-4 to TRBJ1-1; 10 nucleotides match TRBD1. The CDR3 consists of 14 residues. The V and J ends lost 6 bases and 3 bases, in that order; junction bases with no gene match: 4. CDR3 coding DNA: TGTGCCAGCAGCACCGGGACAGGGGACACTGAAGCTTTCTTT. Translating gives CASSTGTGDTEAFF.

This clonotype was picked up many times. The chain employs TRBV21-1 and TRBJ2-7. TRBV21-1 is noted as a pseudogene. This CDR3 has 15 residues. The CDR3 DNA reads TGTGCCAGCAGCAAGGAGCAGGGGGGCTCCTACGAGCAGTACTTC. Translating gives CASSKEQGGSYEQYF.

In this sample, this clonotype turned up many times. V usage is TRBV19 and J usage is TRBJ2-1; 7 bases agree with TRBD1. Trimming at V came to 1 base and at J to 0 bases, leaving 0 bases not matched to a gene. The germline CDR1 and CDR2 sequences are LNHDA and SQIVND (reference sequence). This CDR3 is 15 amino acids long. CDR3 amino acids: CASSIGDSSYNEQFF. The CDR3 DNA reads TGTGCCAGTAGTATAGGGGACAGCTCCTACAATGAGCAGTTCTTC.

This clonotype was detected only a few times. The CDR3 spells CASSPRWDRVSYNEQFF. CDR3 DNA: TGTGCCAGCAGTCCGCGATGGGACAGGGTTTCCTACAATGAGCAGTTCTTC. The rearrangement uses TRBV27 and TRBJ2-1; 9 nucleotides agree with TRBD1. The germline V gene has CDR1 MNHEY and CDR2 SMNVEV (reference sequence). J lost 1 base, V lost 5 bases, and 9 bases had no gene match. This CDR3 comprises 17 residues.

This clonotype was detected ten times or more. The chain has TRBV29-1 and TRBJ2-4; D remains ambiguous. In germline, CDR1 is SQVTM, CDR2 ANQGSEA. Trimming stripped 4 bases from V and 0 bases from J, with 7 bases between. The CDR3 totals 13 residues. In nucleotides, the CDR3 is TGCAGCGTTGTCGGATTAGCCAAAAACATTCAGTACTTC. Its protein product is CSVVGLAKNIQYF.

The sample holds many counts of this clonotype. The rearrangement uses TRBV11-2 and TRBJ2-1, with 7 bases matching TRBD2. J was trimmed by 0 bases and V by 5 bases; bases with no gene match: 13. The CDR3 covers 18 residues. Germline assignment: CDR1 SGHAT and CDR2 FQNNGV. The CDR3 sequence: CASSPPRLADVSYNEQFF. The CDR3 DNA reads TGTGCCAGCAGCCCTCCCCGGCTAGCGGACGTCTCCTACAATGAGCAGTTCTTC.

At least ten counts were recorded for this clonotype. V gene TRBV7-2 combines with J gene TRBJ2-7; 12 nucleotides match TRBD1. V gave up 3 bases and J gave up 4 bases; unmatched junction bases: 7. The CDR3 spans 16 residues. Germline V gene data show CDR1 as SGHTA and CDR2 as FQGNSA. The CDR3 reads CASSFSGTGGAYEQYF. The DNA for the CDR3 is TGTGCCAGCAGCTTTTCCGGGACAGGGGGCGCTTACGAGCAGTACTTC.

This clonotype was observed many times. In nucleotides, the CDR3 is TGTGCCATCAGTGAGTCGGGAGGTCAGGGCCGGGAACAGCCCCAGCATTTT. Encoded protein: CAISESGGQGREQPQHF. J is TRBJ1-5 and V is TRBV10-3; a weak D match, TRBD1 (5 bases). V lost 0 bases, J lost 7 bases, and 19 bases lay in between. This CDR3 is 17 amino acids long. The germline V gene encodes CDR1 ENHRY and CDR2 SYGVKD.

There are many counts of this clonotype. The gene calls are TRBV6-1 and TRBJ2-6; a possible D gene is TRBD2 (6 bases). The CDR3 consists of 15 residues. V dropped 7 bases and J dropped 1 base, with 11 bases sitting between them. CDR1 and CDR2 from the germline V gene are MNHNS and SASEGT. CDR3 sequence reads: CASIPEGSGANVLTF. For the CDR3, the DNA is TGTGCCAGCATCCCGGAGGGGTCTGGGGCCAACGTCCTGACTTTC.

This rearrangement joins TRBV12-3 or TRBV12-4 to TRBJ2-5; TRBD2 agrees at 14 bases. The CDR3 is 16 residues long. V gave up 5 bases and J gave up 5 bases; unmatched junction bases: 7. CDR3 nucleotide sequence: TGTGCCAGCAGTGGAGGACTAGCGGGGGGCCGGGAGACCCAGTACTTC. This encodes CASSGGLAGGRETQYF.

This clonotype has ten or more counts. CDR3 nucleotide sequence: TGCAGTGCTAGACAAACAGGAGAAGAGACCCAGTACTTC. It yields the protein CSARQTGEETQYF. The gene calls are TRBV20-1 and TRBJ2-5; D might be TRBD1 (5 bases). The CDR3 loop spans 13 amino acids. The germline CDR1 and CDR2 sequences are DFQATT and SNEGSKA (reference sequence). V was clipped by 2 bases and J by 3 bases, with 10 bases between them.

This clonotype was detected many times. CDR3 region: CASKKESSYEQYF. DNA of the CDR3: TGTGCCAGTAAGAAGGAGAGCTCCTACGAGCAGTACTTC. The V gene is TRBV10-3, the J gene TRBJ2-7; no firm D call. Trimming removed 10 bases at V and 0 bases at J, with 13 bases between. The germline gives CDR1 ENHRY, CDR2 SYGVKD. The CDR3 length is 13 residues.

The sample holds many counts of this clonotype. V usage is TRBV20-1 and J usage is TRBJ2-1; TRBD2 aligns across 11 bases. The V gene end was trimmed by 5 bases and the J gene end by 1 base; junction bases not matched to a gene: 7. This CDR3 region has 16 residues. Germline CDR1 DFQATT, CDR2 SNEGSKA (reference sequence). CDR3 amino acids: CSAPPWTSGSYNEQFF. In DNA form, the CDR3 reads TGCAGTGCTCCTCCCTGGACTAGCGGGTCCTACAATGAGCAGTTCTTC.